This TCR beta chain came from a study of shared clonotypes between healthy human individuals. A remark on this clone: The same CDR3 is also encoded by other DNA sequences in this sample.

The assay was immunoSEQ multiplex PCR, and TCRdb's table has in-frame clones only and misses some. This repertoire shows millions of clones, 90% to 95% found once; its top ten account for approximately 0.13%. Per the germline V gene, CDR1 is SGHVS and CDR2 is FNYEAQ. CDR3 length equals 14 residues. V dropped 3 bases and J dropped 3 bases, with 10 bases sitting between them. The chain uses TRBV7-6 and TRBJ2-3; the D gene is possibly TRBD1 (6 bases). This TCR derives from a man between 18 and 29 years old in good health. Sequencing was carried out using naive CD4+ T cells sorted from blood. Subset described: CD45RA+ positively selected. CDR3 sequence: CASSFGGGTDTQYF. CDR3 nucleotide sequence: TGTGCCAGCAGCTTTGGGGGCGGGACAGATACGCAGTATTTT. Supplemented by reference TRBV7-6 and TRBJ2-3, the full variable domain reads GAGVSQSPRYKVTKRGQDVALRCDPISGHVSLYWYRQALGQGPEFLTYFNYEAQQDKSGLPNDRFSAERPEGSISTLTIQRTEQRDSAMYRCASSFGGGTDTQYFGPGTRLTVL.